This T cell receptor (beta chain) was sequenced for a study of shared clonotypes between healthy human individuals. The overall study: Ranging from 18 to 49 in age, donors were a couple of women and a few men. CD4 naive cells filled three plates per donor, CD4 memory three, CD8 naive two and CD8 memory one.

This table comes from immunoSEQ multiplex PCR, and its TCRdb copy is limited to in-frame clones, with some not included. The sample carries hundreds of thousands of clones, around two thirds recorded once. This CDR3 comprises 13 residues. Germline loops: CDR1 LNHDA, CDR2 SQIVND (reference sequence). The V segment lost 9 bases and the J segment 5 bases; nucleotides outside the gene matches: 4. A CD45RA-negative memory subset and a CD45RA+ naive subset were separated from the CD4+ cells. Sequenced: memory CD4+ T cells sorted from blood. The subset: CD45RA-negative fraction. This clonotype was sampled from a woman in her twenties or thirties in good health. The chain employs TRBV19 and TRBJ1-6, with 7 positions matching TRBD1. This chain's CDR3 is CASAGTDNSPLHF. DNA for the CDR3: TGTGCCAGCGCGGGGACAGATAATTCACCCCTCCACTTT.